This T cell receptor (beta chain) was profiled in a study of PD-L1 blockade in urothelial cancer. Profiled with immunoSEQ multiplex PCR; TCRdb holds only in-frame clones, not every one. The sample yields roughly 25,000 clones, more than 70% seen once. Germline CDR1 is SGHTA and CDR2 is FQGNSA. The trim removed 5 bases at V and 0 bases at J, leaving 3 bases unmatched. There are 15 residues in the CDR3. The time point: peripheral blood 6 weeks after treatment start. This receptor was identified in a man between 70 and 80 years old with urothelial cancer. The chain combines TRBV7-2 with TRBJ2-7, with 11 bases aligning to TRBD2. Material: PBMCs, obtained around atezolizumab (anti-PD-L1) treatment. The chain's CDR3 is CASSGGLAGSYEQYF. In DNA, the CDR3 is TGTGCCAGCAGCGGCGGACTAGCGGGCTCCTACGAGCAGTACTTC.